A selection of T cell receptor beta chains follows, all from one sample in a study of Ad26.COV2.S vaccination and SARS-CoV-2 variants. Sequenced by immunoSEQ multiplex PCR; TCRdb stores in-frame clones only, minus some. Of approximately 480,000 clones in the sample, 70% to 90% are singletons; the top ten hold 13%. This material consisted of peripheral blood, taken in a trial of Ad26.COV2.S vaccine versus placebo. These receptors came from a person between 18 and 65 years old who received the Ad26.COV2.S COVID-19 vaccine or a placebo. Each CDR3 is given with its conserved first and last residue. A D gene is named only where the DNA matches it firmly. The listing skips clone size in some rows; elsewhere it reads once, few, many or a size class.

d_gene	abundance	v_gene	j_gene	CDR3nt	CDR3aa
TRBD1	once	TRBV27	TRBJ1-2	TGTGCCAGCAGGGGGGACAGGGGCGGCTACACCTTC	CASRGDRGGYTF
.	.	TRBV4-2	TRBJ2-2	TGTGCCAGCAGCCAAGATGGGGACCGGGGCGGCACCGGGGAGCTGTTTTTT	CASSQDGDRGGTGELFF
.	.	TRBV2	TRBJ1-4	TGTGCCAGCAGCGAAAGGGGGGCGGGGCCTGCAAAACTGTTTTTT	CASSERGAGPAKLFF
TRBD2	.	TRBV6-5	TRBJ2-1	TGTGCCAGCAGAGGAGCGGGAGAGGTCAATGAGCAGTTCTTC	CASRGAGEVNEQFF
TRBD1	.	TRBV6-5	TRBJ1-1	TGTGCCAGCAGTCCGATAACACAGGGGAGTGAAGCTTTCTTT	CASSPITQGSEAFF
TRBD2	.	TRBV28	TRBJ2-1	TGTGCCAGCAGAAGAGCGGGAGGGTCCTACAATGAGCAGTTCTTC	CASRRAGGSYNEQFF
.	.	TRBV10-2	TRBJ1-2	TGCGCCAGCAGTGAGTTCCCACGGGATGGCTACACCTTC	CASSEFPRDGYTF
.	.	TRBV15	TRBJ2-6	TGTGCCACCTCGTCTGGGGCCAACGTCCTGACTTTC	CATSSGANVLTF
.	.	TRBV5-6	TRBJ2-1	TGTGCCAGCAGCTCGGACTTGGGCGCCCCCTACAATGAGCAGTTCTTC	CASSSDLGAPYNEQFF
TRBD2	.	TRBV6-6	TRBJ2-2	TGTGCCAGCAGTCCCCTTCTAGCGGGAGTAGACACCGGGGAGCTGTTTTTT	CASSPLLAGVDTGELFF
TRBD2	.	TRBV3-1/TRBV3-2	TRBJ2-2	TGTGCCAGCAGCCAAGGAAGACTAGCGGGAGTACCCGGGGAGCTGTTTTTT	CASSQGRLAGVPGELFF
TRBD1	.	TRBV19	TRBJ1-2	TGTGCCAGTAGTCCCTCCGGGACAGGGGGCTATGGCTACACCTTC	CASSPSGTGGYGYTF
.	.	TRBV15	TRBJ2-1	TGTGCCACCAGCAACCCGGGACCCAGGGGACACAATGAGCAGTTCTTC	CATSNPGPRGHNEQFF
.	.	TRBV11-2	TRBJ1-6	TGTGCCAGCAGCCTGGCAGGCGAAAGGAATTCTTCACCCCTCCACTTT	CASSLAGERNSSPLHF
.	.	TRBV6-5	TRBJ2-5	TGTGCCAGCAGTAGATCACAGGCCCAAGAGACCCAGTACTTC	CASSRSQAQETQYF
.	.	TRBV18	TRBJ1-3	TGTGCCAGCTCGTTGGTGGAGGCTGGAAACACCATATATTTT	CASSLVEAGNTIYF
.	once	TRBV5-1	TRBJ2-3	TGCGCCAGCAAGTTGGAAAGCACAGATACGCAGTATTTT	CASKLESTDTQYF
.	.	TRBV19	TRBJ1-4	TGTGCCAGTAGTTTTTGGCAAAGAAATGAAAAACTGTTTTTT	CASSFWQRNEKLFF
.	.	TRBV7-2	TRBJ2-5	TGTGCCAGCAGCTTAGTCCGGTTGGACGGAGTGGAGACCCAGTACTTC	CASSLVRLDGVETQYF
.	.	TRBV3-1/TRBV3-2	TRBJ2-3	TGTGCCAGCAGCCAAAGTAGGGCCGGACGGACTATACGCACAGATACGCAGTATTTT	CASSQSRAGRTIRTDTQYF
.	.	TRBV5-1	TRBJ1-1	TGCGCCAGCAGCTTGGCAGCGAACACTGAAGCTTTCTTT	CASSLAANTEAFF
.	.	TRBV7-6	TRBJ2-2	TGTGCCAGCAGCTTAGTAGCGGACACCGGGGAGCTGTTTTTT	CASSLVADTGELFF
TRBD2	.	TRBV2	TRBJ2-1	TGTGCCAGCAGTGGTCGGGGACTAAGGTGGTATGAGCAGTTCTTC	CASSGRGLRWYEQFF
.	few	TRBV3-1/TRBV3-2	TRBJ2-7	TGTGCCAGCAGCCAAGATCTGGGGATAAGCTCCTACGAGCAGTACTTC	CASSQDLGISSYEQYF
TRBD1	.	TRBV6-5	TRBJ1-2	TGTGCCAGCAGTCCCGGGACAGTTAATGGCTACACCTTC	CASSPGTVNGYTF
TRBD2	.	TRBV27	TRBJ2-5	TGTGCCAGCAGTTCCGGACTAGGCTGGGAGACCCAGTACTTC	CASSSGLGWETQYF
.	.	TRBV7-9	TRBJ2-7	TGTGCCAGCAGCTCAGCTTCCTACGAGCAGTACTTC	CASSSASYEQYF
.	few	TRBV4-3	TRBJ1-4	TGCGCCAGCAGCCCCGAGGGGGGGCGGGGGGAAAAACTGTTTTTT	CASSPEGGRGEKLFF
.	.	TRBV29-1	TRBJ1-4	TGCACCCCCCCTCGGGGTAGTCGGGTTAATGAAAAACTGTTTTTT	CTPPRGSRVNEKLFF
.	.	TRBV19	TRBJ2-5	TGTGCCAGTAGTATATCCGGGACAAGGCAAGAGACCCAGTACTTC	CASSISGTRQETQYF
.	.	TRBV6-5	TRBJ2-7	TGTGCCAGCAGTAGGTCCGATGGGGCGGCTTACGAGCAGTACTTC	CASSRSDGAAYEQYF
.	.	TRBV27	TRBJ2-7	TGTGCCAGCAAGGGGCTCTACGAGCAGTACTTC	CASKGLYEQYF
.	once	TRBV28	TRBJ1-2	TGTGCCAGCAGTTTCTACCCAGGGACGGAAGGCTACACCTTC	CASSFYPGTEGYTF
TRBD1	.	TRBV6-5	TRBJ2-7	TGTGCCAGCACCAATAGCAGGGGGCGCTACGAGCAGTACTTC	CASTNSRGRYEQYF
.	.	TRBV25-1	TRBJ2-4	TGTGCCAGCACCTCCGGGGCTAGAAACATTCAGTACTTC	CASTSGARNIQYF
.	.	TRBV5-6	TRBJ1-4	TGTGCCAGCAGCTTGGAGGGACCGTCCTTGACTGAAAAACTGTTTTTT	CASSLEGPSLTEKLFF
.	.	TRBV19	TRBJ2-1	TGTGCCAGTAGTATTCGTAAAGGGTCCTACAATGAGCAGTTCTTC	CASSIRKGSYNEQFF
TRBD1	.	TRBV9	TRBJ2-1	TGTGCCAGCAGCGTAGACCTCCAGGGGGCAGGTGAGCAGTTCTTC	CASSVDLQGAGEQFF
TRBD1	.	TRBV6-6	TRBJ1-2	TGTGCCAGCACAGGGGGCGCGTATGGCTACACCTTC	CASTGGAYGYTF
.	.	TRBV30	TRBJ2-1	TGTGCCTGGAGTGTAGGCTGGCGAGAGGAGCAGTTCTTC	CAWSVGWREEQFF
.	.	TRBV6-1	TRBJ1-5	TGTGCCAGCAGTGGACGGAGGGCAGGATTGGTAAGCAATCAGCCCCAGCATTTT	CASSGRRAGLVSNQPQHF
.	.	TRBV4-2	TRBJ1-2	TGTGCCAGCAGCTCCGGCCGGCCGGGGAACGACTATGGCTACACCTTC	CASSSGRPGNDYGYTF
TRBD1	.	TRBV18	TRBJ2-7	TGTGCCAGCTCACCATATGGGACAGCGACCTACGAGCAGTACTTC	CASSPYGTATYEQYF